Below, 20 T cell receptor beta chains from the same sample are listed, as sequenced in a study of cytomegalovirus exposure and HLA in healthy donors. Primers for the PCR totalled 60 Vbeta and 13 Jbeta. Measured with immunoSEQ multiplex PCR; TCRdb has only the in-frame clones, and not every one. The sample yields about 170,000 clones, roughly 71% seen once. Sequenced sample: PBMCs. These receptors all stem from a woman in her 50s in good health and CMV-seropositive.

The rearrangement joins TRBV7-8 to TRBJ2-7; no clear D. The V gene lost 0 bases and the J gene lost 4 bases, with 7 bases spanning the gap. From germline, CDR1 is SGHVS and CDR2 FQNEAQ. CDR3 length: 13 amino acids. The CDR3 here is CASSLAAAYEQYF. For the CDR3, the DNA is TGTGCCAGCAGCTTAGCGGCGGCTTACGAGCAGTACTTC. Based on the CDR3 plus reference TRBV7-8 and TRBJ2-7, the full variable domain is GAGVSQSPRYKVAKRGQDVALRCDPISGHVSLFWYQQALGQGPEFLTYFQNEAQLDKSGLPSDRFFAERPEGSVSTLKIQRTQQEDSAVYLCASSLAAAYEQYFGPGTRLTVT.

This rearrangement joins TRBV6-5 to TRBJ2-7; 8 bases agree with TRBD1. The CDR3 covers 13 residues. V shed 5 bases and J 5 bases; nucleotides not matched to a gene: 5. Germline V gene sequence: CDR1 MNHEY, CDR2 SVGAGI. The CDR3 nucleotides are TGTGCCAGCAGTATGGACAGGGAGGACGAGCAGTACTTC. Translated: CASSMDREDEQYF.

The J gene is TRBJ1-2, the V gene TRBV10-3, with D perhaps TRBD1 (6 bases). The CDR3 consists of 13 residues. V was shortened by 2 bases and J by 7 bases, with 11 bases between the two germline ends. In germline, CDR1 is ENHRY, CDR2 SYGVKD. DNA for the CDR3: TGTGCCATCAGTGAGGTACAGGGTTTTGGCTACACCTTC. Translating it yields CAISEVQGFGYTF.

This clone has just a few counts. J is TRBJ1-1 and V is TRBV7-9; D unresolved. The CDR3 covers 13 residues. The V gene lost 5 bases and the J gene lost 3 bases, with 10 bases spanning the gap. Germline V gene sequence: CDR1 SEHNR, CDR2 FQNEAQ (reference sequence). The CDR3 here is CASSPPVHTEAFF. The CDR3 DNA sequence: TGTGCCAGCAGCCCCCCGGTCCACACTGAAGCTTTCTTT.

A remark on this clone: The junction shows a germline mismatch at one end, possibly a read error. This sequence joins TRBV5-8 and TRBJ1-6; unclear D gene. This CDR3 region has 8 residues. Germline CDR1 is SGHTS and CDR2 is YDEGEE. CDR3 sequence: CASSLAQF. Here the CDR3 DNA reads TGTGCCAGCAGCTTGGCCCAATTT.

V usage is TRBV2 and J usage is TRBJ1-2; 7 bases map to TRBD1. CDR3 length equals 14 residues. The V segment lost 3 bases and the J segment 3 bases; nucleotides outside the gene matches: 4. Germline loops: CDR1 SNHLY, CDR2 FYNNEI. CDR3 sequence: CASSENRGYYGYTF. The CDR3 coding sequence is TGTGCCAGCAGTGAGAACAGGGGATACTATGGCTACACCTTC.

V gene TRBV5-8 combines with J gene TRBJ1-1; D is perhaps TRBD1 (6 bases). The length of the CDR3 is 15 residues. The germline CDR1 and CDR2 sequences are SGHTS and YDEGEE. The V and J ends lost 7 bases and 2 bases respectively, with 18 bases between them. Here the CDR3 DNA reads TGTGCCAGCCGAAATAATGACAGGACTAACACTGAAGCTTTCTTT. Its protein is CASRNNDRTNTEAFF.

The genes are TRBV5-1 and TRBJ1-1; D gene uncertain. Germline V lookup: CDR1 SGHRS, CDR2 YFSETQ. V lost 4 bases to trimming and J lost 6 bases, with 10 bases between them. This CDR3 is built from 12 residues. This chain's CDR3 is CASSNTEPEAFF. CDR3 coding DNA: TGCGCCAGCAGCAACACAGAACCTGAAGCTTTCTTT.

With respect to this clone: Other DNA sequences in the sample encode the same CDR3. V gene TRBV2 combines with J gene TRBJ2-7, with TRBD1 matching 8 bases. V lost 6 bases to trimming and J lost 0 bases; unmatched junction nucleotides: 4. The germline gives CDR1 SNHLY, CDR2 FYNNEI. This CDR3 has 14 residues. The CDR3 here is CASRRTGSSYEQYF. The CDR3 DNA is TGTGCCAGCAGAAGGACAGGGAGCTCCTACGAGCAGTACTTC. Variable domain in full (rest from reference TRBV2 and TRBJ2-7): EPEVTQTPSHQVTQMGQEVILRCVPISNHLYFYWYRQILGQKVEFLVSFYNNEISEKSEIFDDQFSVERPDGSNFTLKIRSTKLEDSAMYFCASRRTGSSYEQYFGPGTRLTVT.

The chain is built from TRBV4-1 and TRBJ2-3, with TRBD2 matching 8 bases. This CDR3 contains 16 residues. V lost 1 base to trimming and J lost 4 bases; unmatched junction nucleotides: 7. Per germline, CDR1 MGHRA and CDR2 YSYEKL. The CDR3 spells CASSQGPGGIADTQYF. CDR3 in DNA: TGCGCCAGCAGCCAAGGACCGGGGGGGATCGCAGATACGCAGTATTTT.

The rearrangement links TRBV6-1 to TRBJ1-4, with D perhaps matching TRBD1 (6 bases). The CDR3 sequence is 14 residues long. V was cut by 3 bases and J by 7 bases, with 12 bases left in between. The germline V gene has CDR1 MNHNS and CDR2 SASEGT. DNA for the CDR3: TGTGCCAGCAGTGACGGGGGGCTAGGTGAAAAACTGTTTTTT. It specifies CASSDGGLGEKLFF.

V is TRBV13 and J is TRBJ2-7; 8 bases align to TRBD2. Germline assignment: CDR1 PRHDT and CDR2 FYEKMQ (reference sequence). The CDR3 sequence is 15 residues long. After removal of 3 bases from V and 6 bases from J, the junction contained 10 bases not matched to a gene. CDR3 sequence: CASSLTHGGAAEQYF. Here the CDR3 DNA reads TGTGCCAGCAGCTTGACCCACGGGGGGGCCGCCGAGCAGTACTTC.

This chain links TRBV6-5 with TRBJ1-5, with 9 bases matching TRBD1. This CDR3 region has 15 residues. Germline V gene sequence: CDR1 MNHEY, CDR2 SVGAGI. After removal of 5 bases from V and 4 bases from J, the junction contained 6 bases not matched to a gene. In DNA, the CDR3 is TGTGCCAGCAGTAGGGGACAGGGCCCAAATCAGCCCCAGCATTTT. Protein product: CASSRGQGPNQPQHF.

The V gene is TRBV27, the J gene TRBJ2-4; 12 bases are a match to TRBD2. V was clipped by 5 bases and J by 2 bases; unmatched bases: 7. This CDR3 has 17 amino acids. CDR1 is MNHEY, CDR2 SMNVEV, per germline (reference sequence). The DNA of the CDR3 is TGTGCCAGCAGTCCACGGACTAGCGGGGTATCCAAAAACATTCAGTACTTC. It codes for CASSPRTSGVSKNIQYF.

CDR3 nucleotide sequence: TGTGCCAGCAGCTTGAGGATAGGGGGGGATGAGCAGTTCTTC. Its translation is CASSLRIGGDEQFF. V is TRBV5-6 and J is TRBJ2-1; D is perhaps TRBD2 (7 bases). The CDR3 is 14 amino acids. Germline CDR1 and CDR2: SGHDT and YYEEEE. The germline V and J ends were trimmed by 1 base and 8 bases, with 13 bases remaining between them.

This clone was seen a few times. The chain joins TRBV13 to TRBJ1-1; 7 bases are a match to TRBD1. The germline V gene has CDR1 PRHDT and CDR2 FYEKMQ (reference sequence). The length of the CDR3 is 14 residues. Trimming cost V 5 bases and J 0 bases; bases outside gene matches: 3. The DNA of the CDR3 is TGTGCCAGCAGCCAGGGGGTAATGAACACTGAAGCTTTCTTT. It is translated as CASSQGVMNTEAFF.

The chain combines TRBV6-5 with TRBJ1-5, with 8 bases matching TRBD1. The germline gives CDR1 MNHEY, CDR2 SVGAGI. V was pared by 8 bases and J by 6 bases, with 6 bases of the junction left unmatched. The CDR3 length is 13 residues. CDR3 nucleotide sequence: TGTGCCAGCGGACAGGGAGTATTTCAGCCCCAGCATTTT. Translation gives CASGQGVFQPQHF.

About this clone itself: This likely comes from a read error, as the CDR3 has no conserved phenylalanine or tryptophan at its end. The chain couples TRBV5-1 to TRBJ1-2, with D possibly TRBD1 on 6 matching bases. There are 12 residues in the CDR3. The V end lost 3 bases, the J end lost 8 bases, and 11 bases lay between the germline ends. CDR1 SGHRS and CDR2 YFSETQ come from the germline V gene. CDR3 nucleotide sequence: TGCGCCAGCAGCTGGGCAGGGGACGGCTACACCCTC. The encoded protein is CASSWAGDGYTL.

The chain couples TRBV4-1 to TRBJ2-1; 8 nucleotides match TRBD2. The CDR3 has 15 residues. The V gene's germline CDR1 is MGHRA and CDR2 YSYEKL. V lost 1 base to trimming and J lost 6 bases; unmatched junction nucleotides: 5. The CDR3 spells CASSQVSGDSNEQFF. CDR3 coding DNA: TGCGCCAGCAGCCAAGTTAGCGGGGATTCCAATGAGCAGTTCTTC.

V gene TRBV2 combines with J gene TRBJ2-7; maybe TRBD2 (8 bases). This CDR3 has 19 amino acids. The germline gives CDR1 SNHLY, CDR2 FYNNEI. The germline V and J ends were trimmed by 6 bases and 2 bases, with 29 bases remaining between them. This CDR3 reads CASREQGGSGALYPYEQYF. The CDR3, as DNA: TGTGCCAGCAGAGAGCAGGGGGGTAGCGGGGCATTATACCCCTACGAGCAGTACTTC. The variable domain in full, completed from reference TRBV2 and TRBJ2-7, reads EPEVTQTPSHQVTQMGQEVILRCVPISNHLYFYWYRQILGQKVEFLVSFYNNEISEKSEIFDDQFSVERPDGSNFTLKIRSTKLEDSAMYFCASREQGGSGALYPYEQYFGPGTRLTVT.